This T cell receptor beta chain was obtained from a study of long-term antiretroviral therapy in people with HIV. Study results and limitations: Repertoire composition at all time points was dominated by clones that had expanded before ART.

For each donor, at least one pre-ART and at least two post-ART PBMC samples were available. Unmatched junction bases numbered 11, after V lost 7 bases and J lost 3 bases. The CDR3 is made up of 17 amino acids. Germline V gene data show CDR1 as LNHDA and CDR2 as SQIVND (reference sequence). In regard to this clone: Its antigen is undetermined.

Run at survey level, the immunoSEQ assay was version v3.0. Clones were sequenced by immunoSEQ multiplex PCR, and TCRdb holds only the in-frame ones, with some missing. Of 20,000 to 25,000 clones in the sample, approximately 80% were seen once. This clonotype was obtained from a young man with HIV. This rearrangement joins TRBV19 to TRBJ2-1; 11 bases are shared with TRBD2. Sequencing was performed on unsorted PBMCs, taken 0.5 years after starting antiretroviral therapy. The chain's CDR3 is CASMSRTSGYLYNEQFF. For the CDR3, the DNA is TGTGCCAGTATGAGTAGGACTAGCGGGTACCTCTACAATGAGCAGTTCTTC. Drawing the rest from reference TRBV19 and TRBJ2-1, the complete variable domain is DGGITQSPKYLFRKEGQNVTLSCEQNLNHDAMYWYRQDPGQGLRLIYYSQIVNDFQKGDIAEGYSVSREKKESFPLTVTSAQKNPTAFYLCASMSRTSGYLYNEQFFGPGTRLTVL.